The clone carrying this T cell receptor beta chain came up many times. The authors' processing: Nucleated cell number was recorded as an estimate derived from reference gene primer amplification. Libraries were prepared by immunoSEQ multiplex PCR; TCRdb keeps only in-frame clonotypes and omits some of them. That table furnishes V, J and clone size, whereas the DNA furnished D and trimming. The table records around 140,000 clones, 60% to 85% of them present only once. This sample is drawn from a study of blood T cell repertoires in COVID-19. Study context: The cDNA or gDNA used as material had been derived from T cells, B-cell-depleted T cells, or PBMCs.

The ends were cut back, 3 bases at V and 4 bases at J, with 9 bases in the middle. The CDR3 is made up of 14 amino acids. Per the germline V gene, CDR1 is WSHSY and CDR2 is SAAADI. This TCR derives from a man aged 45-60 years with acute or convalescent COVID-19. This chain connects TRBV10-2 to TRBJ2-2; no clear D gene. The sample comprised peripheral blood. This CDR3 is CASSETRSTGELFF. The CDR3 region has the DNA TGCGCCAGCAGTGAAACACGGAGCACCGGGGAGCTGTTTTTT.